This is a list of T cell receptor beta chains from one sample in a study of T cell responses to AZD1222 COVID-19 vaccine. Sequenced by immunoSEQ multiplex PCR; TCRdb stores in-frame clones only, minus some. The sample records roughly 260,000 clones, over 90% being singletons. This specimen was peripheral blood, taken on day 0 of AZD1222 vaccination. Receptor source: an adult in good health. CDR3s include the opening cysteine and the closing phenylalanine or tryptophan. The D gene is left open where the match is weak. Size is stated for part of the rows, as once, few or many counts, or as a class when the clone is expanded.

CASMWGENSPLHF	TGTGCCAGTATGTGGGGCGAGAATTCACCCCTCCACTTT	.	TRBV19	TRBJ1-6	.
CASISRGAPSEQYF	TGTGCCAGCATTTCCCGAGGGGCACCTTCAGAGCAGTACTTC	.	TRBV2	TRBJ2-7	.
CASSASRASYEQYF	TGTGCCAGCAGCGCTTCCCGGGCGTCCTACGAGCAGTACTTC	.	TRBV7-2	TRBJ2-7	.
CASSYNSDTQYF	TGTGCCAGCAGTTACAATTCAGATACGCAGTATTTT	.	TRBV6-2/TRBV6-3	TRBJ2-3	.
CASSYLDRGYGYTF	TGTGCCAGCAGCTACCTGGACAGGGGCTATGGCTACACCTTC	.	TRBV7-9	TRBJ1-2	TRBD1
CASSLYQGREKLFF	TGCGCCAGCAGCTTGTACCAGGGCCGTGAAAAACTGTTTTTT	.	TRBV5-1	TRBJ1-4	.
CASSSSGSGTDTQYF	TGTGCCAGCAGCTCTAGCGGGAGTGGCACAGATACGCAGTATTTT	.	TRBV11-2	TRBJ2-3	TRBD2
CASSQGLEEETQYF	TGTGCCAGCAGCCAGGGGCTGGAAGAAGAGACCCAGTACTTC	.	TRBV9	TRBJ2-5	.
CASSRGQGGAEAFF	TGTGCCAGCAGCCGGGGACAGGGAGGCGCTGAAGCTTTCTTT	few	TRBV3-1/TRBV3-2	TRBJ1-1	TRBD1
CASSQRSGTSGSNEQFF	TGCGCCAGCAGCCAGCGCTCCGGGACTAGCGGGTCCAATGAGCAGTTCTTC	.	TRBV5-1	TRBJ2-1	TRBD2
CASSPQFPGQGGGYTIYF	TGTGCCAGCAGTCCTCAGTTCCCGGGACAGGGCGGTGGATACACCATATATTTT	.	TRBV6-6	TRBJ1-3	TRBD1
CSVGENTEAFF	TGCAGCGTTGGGGAGAACACTGAAGCTTTCTTT	.	TRBV29-1	TRBJ1-1	.